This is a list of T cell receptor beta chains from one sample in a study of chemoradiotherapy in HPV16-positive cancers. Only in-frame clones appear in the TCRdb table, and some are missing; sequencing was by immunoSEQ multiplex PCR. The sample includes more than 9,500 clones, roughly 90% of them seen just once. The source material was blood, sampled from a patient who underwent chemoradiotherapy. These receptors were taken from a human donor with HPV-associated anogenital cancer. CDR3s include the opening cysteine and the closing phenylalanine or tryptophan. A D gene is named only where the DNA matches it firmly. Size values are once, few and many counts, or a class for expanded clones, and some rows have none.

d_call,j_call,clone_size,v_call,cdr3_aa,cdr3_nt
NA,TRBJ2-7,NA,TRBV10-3,CAISRDNYEQYF,TGTGCCATCAGCAGGGACAACTACGAGCAGTACTTC
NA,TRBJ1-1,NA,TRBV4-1,CASSHPDLNTEAFF,TGCGCCAGCAGCCACCCCGATTTGAACACTGAAGCTTTCTTT
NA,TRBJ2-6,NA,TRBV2,CASNPSSGANVLTF,TGTGCCAGCAACCCTTCCTCTGGGGCCAACGTCCTGACTTTC
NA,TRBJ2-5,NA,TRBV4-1,CASSQGASNQETQYF,TGCGCCAGCAGCCAAGGGGCTAGCAACCAAGAGACCCAGTACTTC
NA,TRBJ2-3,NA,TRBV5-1,CASSTAASLGLDTQYF,TGCGCCAGCAGCACGGCGGCTAGTTTGGGGTTAGATACGCAGTATTTT
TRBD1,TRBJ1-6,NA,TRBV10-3,CAISEAPGQGNSPLHF,TGTGCCATCAGTGAGGCGCCGGGACAGGGGAATTCACCCCTCCACTTT
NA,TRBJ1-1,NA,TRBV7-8,CASSWELNTEAFF,TGTGCCAGCAGCTGGGAACTGAACACTGAAGCTTTCTTT
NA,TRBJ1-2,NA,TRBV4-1,CASSRNRGANTF,TGCGCCAGCAGCCGGAACCGGGGGGCAAATACCTTC
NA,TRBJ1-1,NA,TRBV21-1,CASNRTGVGTEAFF,TGTGCCAGCAACAGAACAGGGGTGGGCACTGAAGCTTTCTTT
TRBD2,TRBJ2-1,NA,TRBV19,CASSIGTSLGEQFF,TGTGCCAGTAGTATTGGGACTAGCCTTGGTGAGCAGTTCTTC
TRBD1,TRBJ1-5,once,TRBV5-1,CASSLGPGTGRGQPQHF,TGCGCCAGCAGCTTGGGCCCCGGGACAGGGAGAGGCCAGCCCCAGCATTTT
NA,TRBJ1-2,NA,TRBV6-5,CASNKGRNYGYTF,TGTGCCAGCAACAAGGGACGGAACTATGGCTACACCTTC
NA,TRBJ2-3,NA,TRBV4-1,CASSQASQDTDTQYF,TGCGCCAGCAGCCAAGCAAGCCAAGATACAGATACGCAGTATTTT
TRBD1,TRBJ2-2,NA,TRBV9,CASSVARTGNTGELFF,TGTGCCAGCAGCGTAGCTAGGACAGGGAACACCGGGGAGCTGTTTTTT
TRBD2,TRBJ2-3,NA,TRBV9,CASSVKSGGDGADTQYF,TGTGCCAGCAGCGTTAAGAGCGGGGGAGATGGGGCAGATACGCAGTATTTT
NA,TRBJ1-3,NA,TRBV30,CAWRLGSDTIYF,TGTGCCTGGAGGTTAGGTTCGGACACCATATATTTT
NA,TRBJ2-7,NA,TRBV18,CASSPPPGSEQYF,TGTGCCAGCTCACCACCCCCAGGGAGCGAGCAGTACTTC
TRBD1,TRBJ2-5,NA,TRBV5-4,CASSLGQGETQYF,TGTGCCAGCAGCCTCGGACAGGGAGAGACCCAGTACTTC
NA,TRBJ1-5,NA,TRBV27,CASSWVQGQPQHF,TGTGCCAGCAGTTGGGTCCAGGGTCAGCCCCAGCATTTT
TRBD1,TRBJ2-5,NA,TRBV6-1,CASSDMAGTGEETQYF,TGTGCCAGCAGTGACATGGCCGGGACAGGGGAGGAGACCCAGTACTTC
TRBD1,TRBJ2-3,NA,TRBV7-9,CASSPRGPDTQYF,TGTGCCAGCAGCCCAAGGGGGCCAGATACGCAGTATTTT
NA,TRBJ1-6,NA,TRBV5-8,CASSLPRGGNSPLHF,TGTGCCAGCAGCTTACCTCGGGGGGGGAATTCACCCCTCCACTTT
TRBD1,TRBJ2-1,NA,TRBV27,CASCDRGPYNEQFF,TGTGCCAGCTGCGACAGGGGCCCCTACAATGAGCAGTTCTTC
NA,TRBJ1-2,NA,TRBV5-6,CASSPGSVDYGYTF,TGTGCCAGCAGCCCTGGGTCAGTTGACTATGGCTACACCTTC